The 6 T cell receptor beta chains listed next were all sequenced from one sample in a study of T cells after yellow fever vaccination. MiXCR was run by TCRdb on the 5' RACE reads, yielding one entry per CDR3 protein. The sample lists approximately 450,000 distinct CDR3 sequences, approximately 19% occurring once. Sequenced material: PBMCs, taken before the yellow fever booster vaccination. All receptors come from a man between 18 and 29 years old who received the YFV17D yellow fever vaccine.

The CDR3 loop reads CASSLRRSTDTQYF. The DNA for the CDR3 is TGTGCCAGCAGTTTGAGAAGGTCCACAGATACGCAGTATTTT. The chain employs TRBV12-3 or TRBV12-4 and TRBJ2-3; D is unclear. The CDR3 totals 14 residues. V was cut by 3 bases and J by 2 bases, with 9 bases left in between.

V is TRBV11-2 and J is TRBJ2-1; 13 nucleotides agree with TRBD2. The CDR3 extends over 15 amino acids. V lost 6 bases, J lost 7 bases, and 6 bases stayed unmatched. Germline CDR1 and CDR2: SGHAT and FQNNGV. In DNA form, the CDR3 reads TGTGCCAGCAGGTTGACTAGCGGGGGGAGAAATGAGCAGTTCTTC. Protein product: CASRLTSGGRNEQFF.

The gene calls are TRBV20-1 and TRBJ1-1; D ambiguous. CDR1 is DFQATT, CDR2 SNEGSKA, per germline (reference sequence). This CDR3 region has 12 residues. The CDR3 spells CSPPGGSTEAFF. The CDR3 DNA is TGCAGCCCCCCAGGTGGTAGCACTGAAGCTTTCTTT.

This chain uses TRBV4-1 with TRBJ1-5; TRBD1 agrees at 7 bases. CDR3 length: 15 amino acids. V lost 6 bases and J lost 4; bases outside the gene matches: 9. Germline V gene lookup returns CDR1 MGHRA and CDR2 YSYEKL. The CDR3 loop is CASSYRQGRNQPQHF. CDR3 bases: TGCGCCAGCAGTTACAGACAGGGTAGGAATCAGCCCCAGCATTTT.

Ten or more counts support this clonotype. The rearrangement joins TRBV9 to TRBJ1-2; D is uncertain. The germline gives CDR1 SGDLS, CDR2 YYNGEE. The V and J ends lost 0 bases and 4 bases respectively, with 4 bases between them. This CDR3 is built from 12 residues. The DNA for the CDR3 is TGTGCCAGCAGCGTAGTCGGCTATGGCTACACCTTC. It encodes CASSVVGYGYTF.

This clonotype was detected only a few times. For the CDR3, the DNA is TGTGCCACGAGGGACTCCCGCTCCTACGAGCAGTACGTC. It codes for CATRDSRSYEQYV. V and J are TRBV15 and TRBJ2-7, with D perhaps matching TRBD2 (6 bases). The CDR3 sequence is 13 residues long. Germline CDR1 LNHNV, CDR2 YYDKDF (reference sequence). V dropped 9 bases and J dropped 0 bases, with 12 bases sitting between them.